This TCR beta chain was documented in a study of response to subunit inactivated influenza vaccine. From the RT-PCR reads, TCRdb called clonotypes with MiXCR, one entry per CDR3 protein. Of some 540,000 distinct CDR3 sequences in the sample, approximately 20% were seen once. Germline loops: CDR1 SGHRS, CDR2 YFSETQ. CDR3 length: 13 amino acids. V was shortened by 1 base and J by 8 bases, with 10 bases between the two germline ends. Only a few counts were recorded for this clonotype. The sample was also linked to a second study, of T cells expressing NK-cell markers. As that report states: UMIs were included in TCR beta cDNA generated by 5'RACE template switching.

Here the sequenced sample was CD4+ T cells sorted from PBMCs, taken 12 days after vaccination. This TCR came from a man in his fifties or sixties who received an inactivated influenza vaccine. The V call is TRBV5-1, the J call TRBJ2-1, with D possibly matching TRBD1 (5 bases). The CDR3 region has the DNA TGCGCCAGCAGCTTGTTACGGACATATGAGCAGTTCTTC. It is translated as CASSLLRTYEQFF.